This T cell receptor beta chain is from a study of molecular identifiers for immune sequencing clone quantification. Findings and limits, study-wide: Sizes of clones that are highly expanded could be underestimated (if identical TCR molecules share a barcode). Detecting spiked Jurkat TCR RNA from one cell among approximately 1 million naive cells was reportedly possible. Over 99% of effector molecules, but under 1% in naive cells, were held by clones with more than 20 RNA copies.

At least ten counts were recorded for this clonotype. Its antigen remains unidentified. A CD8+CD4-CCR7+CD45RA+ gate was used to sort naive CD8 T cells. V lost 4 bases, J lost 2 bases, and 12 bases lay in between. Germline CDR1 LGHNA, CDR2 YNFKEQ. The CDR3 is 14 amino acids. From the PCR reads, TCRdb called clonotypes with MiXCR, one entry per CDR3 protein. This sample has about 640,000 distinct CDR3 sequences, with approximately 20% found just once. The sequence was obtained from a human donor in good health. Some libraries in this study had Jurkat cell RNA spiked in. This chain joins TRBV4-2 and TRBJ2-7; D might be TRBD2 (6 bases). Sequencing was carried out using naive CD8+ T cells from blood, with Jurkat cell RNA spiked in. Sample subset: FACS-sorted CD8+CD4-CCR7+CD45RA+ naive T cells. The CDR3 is CASSLEREAYEQYF. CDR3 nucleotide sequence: TGTGCCAGCAGCCTCGAGAGGGAGGCCTACGAGCAGTACTTC.